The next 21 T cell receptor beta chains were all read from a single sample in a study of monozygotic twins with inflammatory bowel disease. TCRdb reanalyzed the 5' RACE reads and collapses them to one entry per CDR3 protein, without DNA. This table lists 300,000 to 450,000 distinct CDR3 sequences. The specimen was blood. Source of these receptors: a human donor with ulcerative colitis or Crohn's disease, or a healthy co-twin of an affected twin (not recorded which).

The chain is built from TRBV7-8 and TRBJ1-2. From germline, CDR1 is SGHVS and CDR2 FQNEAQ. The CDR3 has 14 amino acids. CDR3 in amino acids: CASSLAAETYGYTF.

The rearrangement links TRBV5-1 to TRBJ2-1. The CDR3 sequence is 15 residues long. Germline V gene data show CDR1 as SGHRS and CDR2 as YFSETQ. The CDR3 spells CASRQTESSYNEQFF.

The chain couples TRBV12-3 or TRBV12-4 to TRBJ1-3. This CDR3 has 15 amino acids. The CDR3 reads CASSLAGISGNTIYF.

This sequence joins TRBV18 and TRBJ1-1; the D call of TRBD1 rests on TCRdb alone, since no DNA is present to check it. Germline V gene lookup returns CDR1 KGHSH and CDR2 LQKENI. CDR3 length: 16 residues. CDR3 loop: CASSPGRQEMSTEAFF.

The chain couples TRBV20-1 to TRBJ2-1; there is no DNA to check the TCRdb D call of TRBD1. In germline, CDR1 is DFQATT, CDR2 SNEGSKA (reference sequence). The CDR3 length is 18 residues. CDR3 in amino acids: CSATDWRGSGGSYNEQFF.

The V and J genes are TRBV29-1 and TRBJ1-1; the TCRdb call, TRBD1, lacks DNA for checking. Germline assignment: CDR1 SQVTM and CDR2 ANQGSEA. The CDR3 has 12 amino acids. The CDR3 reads CSVSTGNTEAFF.

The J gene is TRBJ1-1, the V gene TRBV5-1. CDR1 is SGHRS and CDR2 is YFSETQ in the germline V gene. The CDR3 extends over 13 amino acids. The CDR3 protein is CASSQMGYTEAFF.

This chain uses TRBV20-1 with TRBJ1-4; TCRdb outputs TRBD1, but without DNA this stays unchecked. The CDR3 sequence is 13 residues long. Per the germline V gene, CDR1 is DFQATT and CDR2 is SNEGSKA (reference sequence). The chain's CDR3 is CSATGTGGEKLFF.

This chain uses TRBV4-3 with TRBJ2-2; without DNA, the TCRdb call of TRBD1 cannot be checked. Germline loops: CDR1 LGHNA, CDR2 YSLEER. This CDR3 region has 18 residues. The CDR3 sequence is CASSQDIVSWQGAGELFF.

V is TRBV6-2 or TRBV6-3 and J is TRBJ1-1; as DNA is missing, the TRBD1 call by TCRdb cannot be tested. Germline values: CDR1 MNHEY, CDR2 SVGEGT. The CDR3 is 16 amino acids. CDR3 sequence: CASSLSPVVVSTEAFF.

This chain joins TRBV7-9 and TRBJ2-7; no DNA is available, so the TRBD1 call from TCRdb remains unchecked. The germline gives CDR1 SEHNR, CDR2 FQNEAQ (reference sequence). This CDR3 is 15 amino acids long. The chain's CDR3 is CASSLAQGSYYEQYF.

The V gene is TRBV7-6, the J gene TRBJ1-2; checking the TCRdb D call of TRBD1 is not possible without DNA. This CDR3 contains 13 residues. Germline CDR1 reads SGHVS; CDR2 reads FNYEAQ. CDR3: CASSWDRGSGYTF. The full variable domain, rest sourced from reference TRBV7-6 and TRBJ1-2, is GAGVSQSPRYKVTKRGQDVALRCDPISGHVSLYWYRQALGQGPEFLTYFNYEAQQDKSGLPNDRFSAERPEGSISTLTIQRTEQRDSAMYRCASSWDRGSGYTFGSGTRLTVV.

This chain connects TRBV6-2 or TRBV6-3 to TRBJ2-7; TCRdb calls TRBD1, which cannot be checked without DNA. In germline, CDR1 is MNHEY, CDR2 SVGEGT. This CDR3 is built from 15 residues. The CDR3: CASRERQGGTYEQYF.

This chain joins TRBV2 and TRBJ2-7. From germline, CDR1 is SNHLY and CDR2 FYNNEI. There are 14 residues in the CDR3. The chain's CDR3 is CASRGQSVYYEQYF.

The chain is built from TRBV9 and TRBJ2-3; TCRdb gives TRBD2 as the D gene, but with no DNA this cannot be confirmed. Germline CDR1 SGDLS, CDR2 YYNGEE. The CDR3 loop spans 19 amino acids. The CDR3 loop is CASSVDAPARGAAADTQYF.

CDR3 loop: CATRGAQTEAFF. The V and J genes are TRBV7-2 and TRBJ1-1; the D call of TRBD1 rests on TCRdb alone, since no DNA is present to check it. CDR1 is SGHTA and CDR2 is FQGNSA in the germline V gene. The CDR3 has 12 amino acids.

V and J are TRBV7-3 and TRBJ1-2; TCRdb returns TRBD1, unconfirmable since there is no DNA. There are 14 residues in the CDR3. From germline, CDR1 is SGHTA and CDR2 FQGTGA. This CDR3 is CASSVSGRSYGYTF. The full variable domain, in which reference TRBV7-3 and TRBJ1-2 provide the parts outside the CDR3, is GAGVSQTPSNKVTEKGKYVELRCDPISGHTALYWYRQSLGQGPEFLIYFQGTGAADDSGLPNDRFFAVRPEGSVSTLKIQRTERGDSAVYLCASSVSGRSYGYTFGSGTRLTVV.

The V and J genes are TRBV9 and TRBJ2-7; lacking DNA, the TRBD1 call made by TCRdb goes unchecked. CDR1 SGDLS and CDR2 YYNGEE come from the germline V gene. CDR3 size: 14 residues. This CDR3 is CASSVKDRGYEQYF.

CDR3 residues: CASSQGSDQPQHF. The rearrangement joins TRBV18 to TRBJ1-5; the D call of TRBD1 rests on TCRdb alone, since no DNA is present to check it. Germline CDR1 reads KGHSH; CDR2 reads LQKENI. This CDR3 is 13 amino acids long. Combining the CDR3 with reference TRBV18 and TRBJ1-5 gives the whole variable domain NAGVMQNPRHLVRRRGQEARLRCSPMKGHSHVYWYRQLPEEGLKFMVYLQKENIIDESGMPKERFSAEFPKEGPSILRIQQVVRGDSAAYFCASSQGSDQPQHFGDGTRLSIL.

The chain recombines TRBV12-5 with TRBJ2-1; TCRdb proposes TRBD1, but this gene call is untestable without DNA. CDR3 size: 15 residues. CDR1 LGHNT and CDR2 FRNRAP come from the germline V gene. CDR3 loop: CASGVGQGANNEQFF.

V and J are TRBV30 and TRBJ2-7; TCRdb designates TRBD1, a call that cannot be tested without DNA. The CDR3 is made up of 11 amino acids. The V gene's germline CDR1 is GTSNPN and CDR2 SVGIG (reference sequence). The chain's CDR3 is CAWSVLGVQYF.